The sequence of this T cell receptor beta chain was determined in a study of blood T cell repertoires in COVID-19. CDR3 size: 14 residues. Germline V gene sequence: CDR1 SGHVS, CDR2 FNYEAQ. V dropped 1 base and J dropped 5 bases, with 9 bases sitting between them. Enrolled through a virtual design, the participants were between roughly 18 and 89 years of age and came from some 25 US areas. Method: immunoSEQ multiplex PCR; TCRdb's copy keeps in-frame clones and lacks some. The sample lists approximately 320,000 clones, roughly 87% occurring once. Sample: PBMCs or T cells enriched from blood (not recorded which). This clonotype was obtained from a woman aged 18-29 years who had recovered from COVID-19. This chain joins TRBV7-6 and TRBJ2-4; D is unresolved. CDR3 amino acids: CASSLGANQNIQYF. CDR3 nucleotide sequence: TGTGCCAGCAGCTTAGGGGCGAACCAAAACATTCAGTACTTC.